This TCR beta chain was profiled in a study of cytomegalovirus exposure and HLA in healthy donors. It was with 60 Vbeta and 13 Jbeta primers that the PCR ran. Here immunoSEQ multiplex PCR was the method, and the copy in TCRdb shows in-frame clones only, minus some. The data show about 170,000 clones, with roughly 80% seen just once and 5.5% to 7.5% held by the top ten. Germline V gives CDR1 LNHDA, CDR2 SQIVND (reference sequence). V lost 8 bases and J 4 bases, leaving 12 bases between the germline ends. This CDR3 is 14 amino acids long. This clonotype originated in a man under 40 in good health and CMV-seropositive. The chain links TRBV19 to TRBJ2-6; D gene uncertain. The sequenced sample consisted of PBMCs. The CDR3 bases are TGTGCCAGTTCGTCGTCCGTCGGGGCCAACGTCCTGACTTTC. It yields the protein CASSSSVGANVLTF.